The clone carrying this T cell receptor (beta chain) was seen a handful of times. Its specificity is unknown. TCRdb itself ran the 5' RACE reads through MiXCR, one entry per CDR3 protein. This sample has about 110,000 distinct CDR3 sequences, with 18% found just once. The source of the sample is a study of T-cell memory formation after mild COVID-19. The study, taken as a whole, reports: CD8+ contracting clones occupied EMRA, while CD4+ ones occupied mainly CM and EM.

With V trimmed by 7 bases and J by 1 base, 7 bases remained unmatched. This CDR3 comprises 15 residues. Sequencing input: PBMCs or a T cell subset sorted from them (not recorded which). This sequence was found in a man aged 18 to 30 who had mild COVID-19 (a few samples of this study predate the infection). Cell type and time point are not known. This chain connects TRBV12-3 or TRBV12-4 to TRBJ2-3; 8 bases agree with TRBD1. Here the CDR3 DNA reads TGTGCCAGCATTAACCCGGACAGGGGCACAGATACGCAGTATTTT. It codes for CASINPDRGTDTQYF.